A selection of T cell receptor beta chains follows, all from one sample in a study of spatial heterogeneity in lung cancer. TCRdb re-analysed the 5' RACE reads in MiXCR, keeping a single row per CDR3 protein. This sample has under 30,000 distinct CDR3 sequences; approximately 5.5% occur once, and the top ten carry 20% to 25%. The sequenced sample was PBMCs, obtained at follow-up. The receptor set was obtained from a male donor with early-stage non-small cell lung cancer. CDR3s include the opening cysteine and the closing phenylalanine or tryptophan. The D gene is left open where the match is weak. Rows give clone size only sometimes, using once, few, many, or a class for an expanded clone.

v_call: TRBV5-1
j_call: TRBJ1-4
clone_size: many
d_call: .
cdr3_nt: TGCGCCAGCAGCTCCAATCCGGGGGGGACTAATGAAAAACTGTTTTTT
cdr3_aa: CASSSNPGGTNEKLFF

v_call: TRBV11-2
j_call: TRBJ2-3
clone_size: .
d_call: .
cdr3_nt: TGTGCCAGCAGCTTACTAGGGTTGACGGCAACAGATACGCAGTATTTT
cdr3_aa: CASSLLGLTATDTQYF

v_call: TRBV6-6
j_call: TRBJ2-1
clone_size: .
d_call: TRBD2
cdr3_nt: TGTGCCAGCAGTTACTCGCCGGCTAGCGGGCTATACAATGAGCAGTTCTTC
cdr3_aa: CASSYSPASGLYNEQFF

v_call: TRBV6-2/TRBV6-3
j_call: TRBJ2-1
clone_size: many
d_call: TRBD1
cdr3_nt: TGTGCCAGCAGTAATACAGGGGGCAATGAGCAGTTCTTC
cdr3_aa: CASSNTGGNEQFF

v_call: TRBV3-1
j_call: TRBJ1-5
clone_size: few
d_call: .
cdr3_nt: TGTGCCAGCAGCCAAGGCGCGGTGATCAATCAGCCCCAGCATTTT
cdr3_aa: CASSQGAVINQPQHF

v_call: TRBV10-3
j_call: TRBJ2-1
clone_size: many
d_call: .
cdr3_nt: TGTGCCATCAGTGGATCGGTCAGCTACAATGAGCAGTTCTTC
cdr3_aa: CAISGSVSYNEQFF

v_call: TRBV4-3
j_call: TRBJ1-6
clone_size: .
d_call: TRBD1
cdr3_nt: TGCGCCAGCTCTGGGGACAGAGGAAGATCACCCCTCCACTTT
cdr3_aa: CASSGDRGRSPLHF

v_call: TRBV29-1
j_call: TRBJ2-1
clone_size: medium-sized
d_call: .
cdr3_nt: TGCAGCGTTGCACAGAACAATGAGCAGTTCTTC
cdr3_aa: CSVAQNNEQFF

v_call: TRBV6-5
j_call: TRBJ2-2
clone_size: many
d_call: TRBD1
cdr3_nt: TGTGCCAGCAGTCGAAACAGGGGGAGTACCGGGGAGCTGTTTTTT
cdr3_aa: CASSRNRGSTGELFF

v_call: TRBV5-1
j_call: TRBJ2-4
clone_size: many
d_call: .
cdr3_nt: TGCGCCAGCAGCTTGGGGACACCGGAGACCATTCAGTACTTC
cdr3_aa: CASSLGTPETIQYF

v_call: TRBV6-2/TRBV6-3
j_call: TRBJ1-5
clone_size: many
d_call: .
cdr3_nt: TGTGCCAGCACCCTAGGATGGGGGCAGCCCCAGCATTTT
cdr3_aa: CASTLGWGQPQHF

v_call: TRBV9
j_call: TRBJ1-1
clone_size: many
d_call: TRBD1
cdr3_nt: TGTGCCAGCAGCGTAGGGGACAGCCTGAACACTGAAGCTTTCTTT
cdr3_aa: CASSVGDSLNTEAFF

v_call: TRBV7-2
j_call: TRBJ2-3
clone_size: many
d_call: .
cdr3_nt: TGTGCCAGCAGCTTAGCGCCTTCCGGGGGCACAGATACGCAGTATTTT
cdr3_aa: CASSLAPSGGTDTQYF

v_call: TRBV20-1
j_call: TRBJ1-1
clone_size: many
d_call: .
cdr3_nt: TGCAGTGCTAGAACAGGGCGGCCTGAAGCTTTCTTT
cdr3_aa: CSARTGRPEAFF

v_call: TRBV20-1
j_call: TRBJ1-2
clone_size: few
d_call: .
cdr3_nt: TGCAGTGCCGGCGGGGGGAGGCGTGACTATGGCTACACCTTC
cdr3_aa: CSAGGGRRDYGYTF

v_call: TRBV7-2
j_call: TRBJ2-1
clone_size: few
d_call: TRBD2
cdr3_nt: TGTGCCAGCAGATCCCTGGGACTAGCGAGAGGGAATGAGCAGTTCTTC
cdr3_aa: CASRSLGLARGNEQFF

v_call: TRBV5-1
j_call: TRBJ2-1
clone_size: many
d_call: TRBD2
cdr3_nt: TGCGCCAGCAGCATGGACCCTAGCGGGACTTACAATGAGCAGTTCTTC
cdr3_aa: CASSMDPSGTYNEQFF

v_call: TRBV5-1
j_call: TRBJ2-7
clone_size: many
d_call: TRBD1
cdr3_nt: TGCGCCAGCAGCTTCGGGACAGGAGCCTACGAGCAGTACTTC
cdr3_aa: CASSFGTGAYEQYF

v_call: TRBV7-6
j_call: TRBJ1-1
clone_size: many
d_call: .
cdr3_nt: TGTGCCAGCAGCCCGCGTGGAGACTTAGGGACTGAAGCTTTCTTT
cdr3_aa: CASSPRGDLGTEAFF